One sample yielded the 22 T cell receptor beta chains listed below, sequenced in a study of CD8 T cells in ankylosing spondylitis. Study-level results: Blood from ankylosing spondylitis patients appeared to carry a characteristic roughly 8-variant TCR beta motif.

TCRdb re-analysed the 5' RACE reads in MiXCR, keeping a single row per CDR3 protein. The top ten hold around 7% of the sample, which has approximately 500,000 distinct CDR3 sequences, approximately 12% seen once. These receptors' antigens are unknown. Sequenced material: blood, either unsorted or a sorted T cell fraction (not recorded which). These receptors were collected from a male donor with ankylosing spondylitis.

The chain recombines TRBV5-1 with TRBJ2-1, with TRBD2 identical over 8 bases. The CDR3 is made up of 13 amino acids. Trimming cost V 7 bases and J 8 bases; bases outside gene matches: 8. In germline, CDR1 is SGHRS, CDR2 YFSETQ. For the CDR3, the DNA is TGCGCCAGCGGGACTAGAATAGCGGATGAGCAGTTCTTC. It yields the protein CASGTRIADEQFF.

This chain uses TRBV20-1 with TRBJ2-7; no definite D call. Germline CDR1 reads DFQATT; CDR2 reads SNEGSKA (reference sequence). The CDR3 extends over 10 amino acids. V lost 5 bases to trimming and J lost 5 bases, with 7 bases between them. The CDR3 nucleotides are TGCAGTGCTGCCCGCCACGAGCAGTACTTC. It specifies CSAARHEQYF.

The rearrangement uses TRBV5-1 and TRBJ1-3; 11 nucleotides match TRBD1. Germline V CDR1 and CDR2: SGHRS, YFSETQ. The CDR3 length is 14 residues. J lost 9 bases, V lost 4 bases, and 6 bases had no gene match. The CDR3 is CASSVGQGASTIYF. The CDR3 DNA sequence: TGCGCCAGCAGCGTCGGACAGGGGGCTAGCACCATATATTTT.

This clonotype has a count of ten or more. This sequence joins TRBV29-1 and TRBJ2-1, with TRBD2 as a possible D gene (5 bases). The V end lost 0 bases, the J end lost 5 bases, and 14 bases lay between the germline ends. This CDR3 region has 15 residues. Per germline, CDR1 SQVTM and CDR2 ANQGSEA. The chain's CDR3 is CSVEDRASRHNEQFF. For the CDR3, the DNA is TGCAGCGTTGAAGATCGGGCTAGCAGGCACAATGAGCAGTTCTTC.

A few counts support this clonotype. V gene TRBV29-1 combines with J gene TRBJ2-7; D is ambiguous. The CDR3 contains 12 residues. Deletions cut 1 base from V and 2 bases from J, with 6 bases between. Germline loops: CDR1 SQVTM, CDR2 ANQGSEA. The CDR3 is CSVEVDPYEQYV. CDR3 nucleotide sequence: TGCAGCGTTGAAGTAGACCCCTACGAGCAGTACGTC.

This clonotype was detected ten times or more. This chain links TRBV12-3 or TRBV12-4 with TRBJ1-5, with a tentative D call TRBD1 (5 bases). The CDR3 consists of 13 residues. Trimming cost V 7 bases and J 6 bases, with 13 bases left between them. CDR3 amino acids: CASTWGIGQPQHF. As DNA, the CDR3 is TGTGCCAGCACGTGGGGCATCGGTCAGCCCCAGCATTTT.

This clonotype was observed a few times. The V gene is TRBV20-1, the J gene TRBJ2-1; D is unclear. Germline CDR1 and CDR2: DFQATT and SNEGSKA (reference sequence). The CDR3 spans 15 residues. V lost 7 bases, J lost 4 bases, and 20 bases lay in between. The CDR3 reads CSVLSPGRPYNEQFF. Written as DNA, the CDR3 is TGCAGTGTCTTATCCCCAGGACGACCTTACAATGAGCAGTTCTTC.

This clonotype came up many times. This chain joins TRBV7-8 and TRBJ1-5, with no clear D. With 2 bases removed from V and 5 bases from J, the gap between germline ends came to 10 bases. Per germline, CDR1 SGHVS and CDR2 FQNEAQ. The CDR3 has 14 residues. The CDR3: CASSLSPVDQPQHF. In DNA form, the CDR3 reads TGTGCCAGCAGCTTATCCCCGGTAGATCAGCCCCAGCATTTT.

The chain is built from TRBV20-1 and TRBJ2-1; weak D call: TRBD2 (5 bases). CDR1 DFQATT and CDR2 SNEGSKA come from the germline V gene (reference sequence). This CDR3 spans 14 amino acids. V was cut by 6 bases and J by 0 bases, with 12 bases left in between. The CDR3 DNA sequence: TGCAGTGCGGAGCGGTTAACCTCCTACAATGAGCAGTTCTTC. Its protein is CSAERLTSYNEQFF.

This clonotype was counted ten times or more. This CDR3 reads CASSVTVGRGYEQYV. CDR3 nucleotide sequence: TGTGCCAGCAGCGTGACTGTCGGGAGAGGCTACGAGCAGTACGTC. This chain uses TRBV12-3 or TRBV12-4 with TRBJ2-7; D possibly corresponds to TRBD2 (6 bases). V was shortened by 6 bases and J by 3 bases, with 18 bases between the two germline ends. The CDR3 is 15 amino acids.

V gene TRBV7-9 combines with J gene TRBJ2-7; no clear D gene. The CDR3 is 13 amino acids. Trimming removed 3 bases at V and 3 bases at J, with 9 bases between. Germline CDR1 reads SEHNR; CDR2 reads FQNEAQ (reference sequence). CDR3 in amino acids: CASSFKTGYEQYV. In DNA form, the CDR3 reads TGTGCCAGCAGCTTCAAGACGGGCTACGAGCAGTACGTC.

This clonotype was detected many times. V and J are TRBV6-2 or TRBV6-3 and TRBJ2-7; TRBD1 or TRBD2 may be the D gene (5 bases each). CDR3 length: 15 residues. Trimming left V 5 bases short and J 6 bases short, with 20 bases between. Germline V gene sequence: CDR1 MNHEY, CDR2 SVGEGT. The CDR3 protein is CASSPRHGRGPEQYV. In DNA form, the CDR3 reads TGTGCCAGCAGTCCTCGTCACGGTCGGGGCCCCGAGCAGTACGTC.

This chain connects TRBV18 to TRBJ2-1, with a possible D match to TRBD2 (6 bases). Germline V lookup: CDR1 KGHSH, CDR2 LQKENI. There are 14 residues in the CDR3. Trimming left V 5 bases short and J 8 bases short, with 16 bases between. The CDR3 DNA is TGTGCCAGCTCAACTGTTCCCTGGGGGGATGAGCAGTTCTTC. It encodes CASSTVPWGDEQFF.

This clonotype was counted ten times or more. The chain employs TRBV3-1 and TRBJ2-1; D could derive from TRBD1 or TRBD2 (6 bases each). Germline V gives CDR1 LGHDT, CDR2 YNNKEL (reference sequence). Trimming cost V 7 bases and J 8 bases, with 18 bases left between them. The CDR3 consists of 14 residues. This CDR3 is CASNEGGTRDEQFF. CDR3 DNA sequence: TGTGCCAGCAACGAAGGGGGGACCCGGGATGAGCAGTTCTTC.

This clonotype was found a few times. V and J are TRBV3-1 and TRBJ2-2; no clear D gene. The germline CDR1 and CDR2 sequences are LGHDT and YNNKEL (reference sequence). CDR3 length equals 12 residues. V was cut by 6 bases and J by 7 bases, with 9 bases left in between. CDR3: CASRPMGGELFF. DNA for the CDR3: TGTGCCAGCAGGCCTATGGGCGGGGAGCTGTTTTTT.

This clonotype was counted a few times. The CDR3 DNA reads as TGTGCCATCAGTACCGGGCAAGATAGCTTGGGCCAAGAGACCCAGTACTTC. This encodes CAISTGQDSLGQETQYF. This chain links TRBV10-3 with TRBJ2-5; D unresolved. V was cut by 5 bases and J by 1 base, with 20 bases left in between. The V gene's germline CDR1 is ENHRY and CDR2 SYGVKD. The length of the CDR3 is 17 residues.

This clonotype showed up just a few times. The DNA for the CDR3 is TGTGCCAGCAGTGAATATAGGCAGAGCTCCTACGAGCAGTACTTC. This gives the protein CASSEYRQSSYEQYF. This rearrangement joins TRBV25-1 to TRBJ2-7; D remains ambiguous. This CDR3 contains 15 residues. The V end was cut by 0 bases, the J end by 0 bases, with 9 bases between. Germline-derived CDR1 and CDR2 are MGHDK and SYGVNS.

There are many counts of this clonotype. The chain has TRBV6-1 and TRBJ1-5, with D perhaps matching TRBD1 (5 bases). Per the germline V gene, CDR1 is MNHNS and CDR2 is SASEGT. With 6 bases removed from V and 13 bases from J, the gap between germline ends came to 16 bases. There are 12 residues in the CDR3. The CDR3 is CASRVGDLLQHF. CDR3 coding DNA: TGTGCCAGCAGGGTAGGGGACCTTCTTCAGCATTTT.

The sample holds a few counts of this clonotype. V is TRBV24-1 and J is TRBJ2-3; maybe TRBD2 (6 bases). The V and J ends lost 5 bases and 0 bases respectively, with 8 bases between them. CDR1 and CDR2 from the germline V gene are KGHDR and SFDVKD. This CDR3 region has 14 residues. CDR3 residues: CATSAAGSTDTQYF. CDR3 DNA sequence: TGTGCCACCAGTGCGGCGGGAAGCACAGATACGCAGTATTTT.

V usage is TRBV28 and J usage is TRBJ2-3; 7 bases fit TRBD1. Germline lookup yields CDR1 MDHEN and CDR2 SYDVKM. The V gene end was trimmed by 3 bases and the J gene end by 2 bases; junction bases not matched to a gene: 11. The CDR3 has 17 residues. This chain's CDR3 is CASSLVGGAHSTDTQYF. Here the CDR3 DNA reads TGTGCCAGCAGTTTGGTAGGGGGCGCGCACTCCACAGATACGCAGTATTTT.

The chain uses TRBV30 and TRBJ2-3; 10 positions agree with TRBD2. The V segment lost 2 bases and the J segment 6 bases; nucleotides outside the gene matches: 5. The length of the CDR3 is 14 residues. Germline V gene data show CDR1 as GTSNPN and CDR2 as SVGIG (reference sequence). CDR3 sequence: CAWSQTSGTDTQYF. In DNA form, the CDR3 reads TGTGCCTGGAGTCAAACTAGCGGGACGGATACGCAGTATTTT.

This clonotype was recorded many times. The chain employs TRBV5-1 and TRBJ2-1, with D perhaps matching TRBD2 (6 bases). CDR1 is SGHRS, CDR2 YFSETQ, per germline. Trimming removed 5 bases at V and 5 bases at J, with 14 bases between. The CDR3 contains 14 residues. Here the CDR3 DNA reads TGCGCCAGCAGGCGGGATAATAATAACAATGAGCAGTTCTTC. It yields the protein CASRRDNNNNEQFF.